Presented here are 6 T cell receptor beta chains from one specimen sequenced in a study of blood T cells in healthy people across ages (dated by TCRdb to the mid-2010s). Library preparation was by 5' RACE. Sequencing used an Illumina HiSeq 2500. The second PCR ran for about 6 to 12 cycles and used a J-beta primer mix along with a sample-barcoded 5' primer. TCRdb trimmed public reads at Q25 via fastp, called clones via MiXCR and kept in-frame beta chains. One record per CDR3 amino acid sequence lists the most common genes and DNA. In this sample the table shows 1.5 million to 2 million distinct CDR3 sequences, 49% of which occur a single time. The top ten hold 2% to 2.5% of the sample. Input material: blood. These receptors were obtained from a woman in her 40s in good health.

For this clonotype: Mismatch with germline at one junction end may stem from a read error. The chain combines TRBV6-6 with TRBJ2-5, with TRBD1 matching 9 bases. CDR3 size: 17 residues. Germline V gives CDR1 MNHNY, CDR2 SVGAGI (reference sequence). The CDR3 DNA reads TGTGCCAGCAGTCGGAGCCGAGACAGGGGGGACCACGAGACCCAGTACTTC. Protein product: CASSRSRDRGDHETQYF.

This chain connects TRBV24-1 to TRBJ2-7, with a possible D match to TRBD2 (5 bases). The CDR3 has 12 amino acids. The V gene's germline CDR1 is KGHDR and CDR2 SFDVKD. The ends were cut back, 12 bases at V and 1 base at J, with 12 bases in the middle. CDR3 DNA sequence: TGTGCCGCAGAGGGCGATTCCTACGAGCAGTACTTC. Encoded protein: CAAEGDSYEQYF.

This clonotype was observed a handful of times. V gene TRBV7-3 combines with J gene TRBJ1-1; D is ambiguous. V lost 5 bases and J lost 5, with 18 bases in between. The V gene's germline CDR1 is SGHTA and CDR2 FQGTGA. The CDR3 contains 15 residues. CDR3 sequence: CASSQYGGRRTEAFF. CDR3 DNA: TGTGCCAGCAGCCAATATGGCGGGCGGCGTACTGAAGCTTTCTTT.

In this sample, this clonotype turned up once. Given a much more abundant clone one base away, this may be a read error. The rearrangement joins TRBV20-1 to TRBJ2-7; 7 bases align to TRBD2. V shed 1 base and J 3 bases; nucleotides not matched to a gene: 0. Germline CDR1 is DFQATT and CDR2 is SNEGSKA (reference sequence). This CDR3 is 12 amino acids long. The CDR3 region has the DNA TGCAGTGCTAGAGGGGACTACTACGAGCAGTACTTC. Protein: CSARGDYYEQYF.

CDR3 in DNA: TGTGCCAGCAGCTTAGGAGAGCAGGGGGAATGGACCTACGAGCAGTACTTC. Protein sequence: CASSLGEQGEWTYEQYF. The rearrangement joins TRBV7-9 to TRBJ2-4; 7 positions match TRBD1. Matching the DNA end better, TRBJ2-7 makes the J call doubtful. CDR3 length: 17 residues. Germline V CDR1 and CDR2: SEHNR, FQNEAQ (reference sequence).

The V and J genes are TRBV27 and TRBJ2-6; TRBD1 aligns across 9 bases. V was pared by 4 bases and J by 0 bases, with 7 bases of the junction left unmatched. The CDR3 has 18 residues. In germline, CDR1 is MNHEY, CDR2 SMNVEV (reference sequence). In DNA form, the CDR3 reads TGTGCCAGCAGTTCGGCCGGGACAGGGCGCTCTGGGGCCAACGTCCTGACTTTC. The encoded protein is CASSSAGTGRSGANVLTF.